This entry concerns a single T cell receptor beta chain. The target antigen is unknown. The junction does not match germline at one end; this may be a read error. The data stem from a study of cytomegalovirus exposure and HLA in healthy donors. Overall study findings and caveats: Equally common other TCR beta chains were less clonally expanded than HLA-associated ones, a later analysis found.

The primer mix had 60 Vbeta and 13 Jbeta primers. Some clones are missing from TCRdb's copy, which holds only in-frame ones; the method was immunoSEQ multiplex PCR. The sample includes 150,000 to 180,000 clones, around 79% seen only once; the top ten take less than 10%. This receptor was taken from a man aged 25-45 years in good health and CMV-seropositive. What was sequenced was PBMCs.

CDR3 nucleotides: TGCGCCTCGGGGGGGGATGTTTTGGGCGGCTACACCTTC. Residues: CASGGDVLGGYTF. This rearrangement joins TRBV27 to TRBJ1-2; TRBD1 might be the D (5 bases). The length of the CDR3 is 13 residues. Germline V gene lookup returns CDR1 MNHEY and CDR2 SMNVEV (reference sequence).